This is a list of T cell receptor beta chains from one sample in a study of technical replicates of blood from a handful of donors. Profiling relied on immunoSEQ multiplex PCR, and the TCRdb table lists in-frame clones only, not all of them. This sample has 13,000 or so clones, with around 85% found just once. Specimen: PBMCs. The source of these receptors is a human donor in good health. The conserved cysteine and the conserved F or W are not part of the CDR3 here. Clone size, where shown, is once, few, many, or a class for clones that have expanded.

abundance	v_gene	len	j_gene	CDR3aa
NA	TRBV2	13	TRBJ1-1	ASSQGQGQNTEAF
NA	TRBV2	12	TRBJ1-4	ASSGGRGREKLF
NA	TRBV15	11	TRBJ1-2	ATSSNNNYGYT
few	TRBV18	15	TRBJ1-5	ASSPGQGARGNQPQH
NA	TRBV6-1	10	TRBJ2-2	ASNRNTGELF
NA	TRBV9	14	TRBJ2-3	ASSVGQGVDSDTQY
NA	TRBV28	12	TRBJ2-7	ASSLPTGKDEQY
NA	TRBV11-3	12	TRBJ2-7	ASSFDTGSYEQY
NA	TRBV12-5	17	TRBJ2-6	ASGLLTPGGFSGANVLT
NA	TRBV9	14	TRBJ2-5	ASSVAPTGLLVTQY
NA	TRBV14	13	TRBJ1-2	ASSPGTGTMRVRT
NA	TRBV30	13	TRBJ1-6	AWSVRSLQYSPLH
NA	TRBV5-1	15	TRBJ1-2	ASSLGQGLKANYGYT
NA	TRBV7-2	12	TRBJ2-2	ASSLSWATGELF
once	TRBV27	13	TRBJ2-3	ASSLLAGVQDTQY
NA	TRBV28	13	TRBJ2-5	ASSFARKGQETQY
NA	TRBV19	12	TRBJ2-5	ASSTTSGKETQY
NA	TRBV7-9	13	TRBJ2-3	ASSLASSGSYTQY
NA	TRBV9	15	TRBJ2-3	ASSPVGTKDNTDTQY
once	TRBV5-6	13	TRBJ2-7	ASSLGQGSSYEQY
NA	TRBV27	10	TRBJ2-7	ASGRRGHEQY
NA	TRBV7-6	12	TRBJ1-5	ASSPRQGGQPQH
NA	TRBV30	16	TRBJ2-1	AWSSLRRWREKDNEQF
NA	TRBV9	15	TRBJ1-3	ASSARRQGAAGNTIY
NA	TRBV9	13	TRBJ2-2	ASSGPGLAGGELF
NA	TRBV19	12	TRBJ1-2	ASRGTTNLYGYT
NA	TRBV30	12	TRBJ1-4	AWSVGGSNEKLF
NA	TRBV7-3	11	TRBJ1-1	ASSTDTNTEAF
NA	TRBV7-8	14	TRBJ2-3	ASSSRTIVSTDTQY
NA	TRBV27	13	TRBJ2-6	ASSRGSSGANVLT
NA	TRBV7-9	11	TRBJ1-2	ASSWGQFYGYT
NA	TRBV19	13	TRBJ1-1	ASTAQQGSNTEAF
NA	TRBV13	13	TRBJ2-2	ASSPGLAGTGELF
NA	TRBV5-1	15	TRBJ2-1	ASSEGTSGRGVNEQF
NA	TRBV20-1	9	TRBJ2-7	STWPDYEQY
NA	TRBV5-1	12	TRBJ2-7	ASGDMTNSYEQY
NA	TRBV6-6	11	TRBJ2-7	ASSPGTDYEQY
NA	TRBV2	15	TRBJ2-1	ASSGGTLGGRHNEQF
NA	TRBV30	11	TRBJ1-1	AWRIRQGGEAF
NA	TRBV6-1	13	TRBJ2-1	ASSEAGGPDNEQF
NA	TRBV5-8	11	TRBJ2-1	ASSPYQGKGQF
few	TRBV6-1	12	TRBJ1-4	ATIGGGEGEKLF
NA	TRBV5-1	16	TRBJ2-2	ASSTRVSGRINTGELF